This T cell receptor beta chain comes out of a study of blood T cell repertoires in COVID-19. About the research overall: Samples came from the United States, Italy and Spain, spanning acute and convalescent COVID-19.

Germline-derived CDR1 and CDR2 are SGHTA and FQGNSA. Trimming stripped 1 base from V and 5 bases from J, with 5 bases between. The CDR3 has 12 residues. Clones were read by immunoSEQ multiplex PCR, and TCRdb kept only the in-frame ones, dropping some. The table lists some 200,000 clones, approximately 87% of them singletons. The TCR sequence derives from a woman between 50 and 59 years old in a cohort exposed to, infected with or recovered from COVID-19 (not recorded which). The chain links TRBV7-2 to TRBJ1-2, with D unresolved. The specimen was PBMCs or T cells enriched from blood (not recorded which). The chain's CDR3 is CASSLGGYGYTF. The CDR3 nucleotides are TGTGCCAGCAGCTTAGGCGGGTATGGCTACACCTTC.